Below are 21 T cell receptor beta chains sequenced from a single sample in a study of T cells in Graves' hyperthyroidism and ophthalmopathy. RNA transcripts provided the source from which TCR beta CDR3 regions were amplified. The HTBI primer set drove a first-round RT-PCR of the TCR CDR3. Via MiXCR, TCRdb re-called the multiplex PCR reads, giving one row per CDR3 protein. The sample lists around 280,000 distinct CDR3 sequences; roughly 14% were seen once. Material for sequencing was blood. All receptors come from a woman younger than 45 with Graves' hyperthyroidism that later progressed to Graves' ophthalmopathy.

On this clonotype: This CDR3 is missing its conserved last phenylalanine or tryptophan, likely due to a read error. The CDR3 loop reads CASSLGARAGANVLTL. The CDR3 coding sequence is TGTGCCAGCAGCTTAGGAGCGAGGGCTGGGGCCAACGTCCTGACTCTC. This chain connects TRBV13 to TRBJ2-6; possible D gene TRBD2, 5 bases. V lost 0 bases and J 2 bases, leaving 8 bases between the germline ends. Germline V CDR1 and CDR2: PRHDT, FYEKMQ (reference sequence). The CDR3 spans 16 residues.

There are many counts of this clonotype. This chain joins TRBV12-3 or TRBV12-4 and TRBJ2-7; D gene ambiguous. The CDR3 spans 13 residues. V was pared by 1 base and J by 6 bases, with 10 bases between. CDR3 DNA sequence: TGTGCCAGCAGTTTAGGGGTTGCCCTCGAGCAGTACTTC. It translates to CASSLGVALEQYF.

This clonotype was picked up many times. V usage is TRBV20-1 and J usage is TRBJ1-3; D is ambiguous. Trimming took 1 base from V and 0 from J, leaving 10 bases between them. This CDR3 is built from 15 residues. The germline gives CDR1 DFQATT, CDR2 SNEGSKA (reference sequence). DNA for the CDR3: TGCAGTGCTAGAGTATCGGGAGACTCTGGAAACACCATATATTTT. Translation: CSARVSGDSGNTIYF.

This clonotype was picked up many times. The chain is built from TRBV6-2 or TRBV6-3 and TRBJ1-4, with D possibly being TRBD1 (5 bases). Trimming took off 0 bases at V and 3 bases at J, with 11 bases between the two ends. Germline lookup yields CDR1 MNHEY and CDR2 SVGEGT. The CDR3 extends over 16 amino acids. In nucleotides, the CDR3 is TGTGCCAGCAGTTACTCGATAGGGGTGGCTAATGAAAAACTGTTTTTT. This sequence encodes CASSYSIGVANEKLFF.

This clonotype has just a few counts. For the CDR3, the DNA is TGTGCCACCCAGCTGACAACCTACGAGCAGTACTTC. Protein: CATQLTTYEQYF. V gene TRBV6-1 combines with J gene TRBJ2-7; no definite D call. The V end was cut by 10 bases, the J end by 2 bases, with 12 bases between. The length of the CDR3 is 12 residues. The germline CDR1 and CDR2 sequences are MNHNS and SASEGT.

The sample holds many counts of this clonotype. DNA for the CDR3: TGCAGTGCCCACCAGGGACCCATCGGGGAAAAACTGTTTTTT. Its protein is CSAHQGPIGEKLFF. V and J are TRBV20-1 and TRBJ1-4; D may be TRBD1 (5 bases). V lost 6 bases to trimming and J lost 8 bases, with 19 bases between them. CDR1 is DFQATT, CDR2 SNEGSKA, per germline (reference sequence). The CDR3 runs 14 residues.

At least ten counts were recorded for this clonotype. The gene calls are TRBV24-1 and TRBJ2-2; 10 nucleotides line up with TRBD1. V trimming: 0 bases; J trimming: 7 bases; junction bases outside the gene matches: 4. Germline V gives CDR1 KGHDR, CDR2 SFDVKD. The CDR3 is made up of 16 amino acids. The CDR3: CATSDLGTGEGGELFF. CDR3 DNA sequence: TGTGCCACCAGTGATTTGGGGACAGGGGAAGGCGGGGAGCTGTTTTTT.

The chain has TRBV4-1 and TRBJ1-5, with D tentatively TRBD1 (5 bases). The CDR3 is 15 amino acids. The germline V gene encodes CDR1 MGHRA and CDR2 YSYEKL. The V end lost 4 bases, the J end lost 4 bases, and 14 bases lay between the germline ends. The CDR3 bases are TGCGCCAGCAGCCTAAGGGGAGGGTATAATCAGCCCCAGCATTTT. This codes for CASSLRGGYNQPQHF.

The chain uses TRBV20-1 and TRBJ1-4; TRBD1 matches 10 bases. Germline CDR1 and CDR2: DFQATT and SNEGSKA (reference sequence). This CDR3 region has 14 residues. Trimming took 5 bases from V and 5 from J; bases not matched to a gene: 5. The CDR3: CSAAGGQGNEKLFF. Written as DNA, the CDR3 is TGCAGTGCTGCTGGGGGACAGGGGAATGAAAAACTGTTTTTT.

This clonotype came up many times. The CDR3 bases are TGTGCCACCAGTGAAAGGACGGTGGGTGAGCAGTTCTTC. The encoded protein is CATSERTVGEQFF. The chain has TRBV24-1 and TRBJ2-1; D is unclear. The V gene lost 4 bases and the J gene lost 9 bases, with 12 bases spanning the gap. This CDR3 has 13 amino acids. The germline gives CDR1 KGHDR, CDR2 SFDVKD.

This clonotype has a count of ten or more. CDR3 sequence: CATSARELQETQYF. The CDR3 bases are TGTGCCACCAGCGCCCGGGAGTTGCAAGAGACCCAGTACTTC. The chain is built from TRBV15 and TRBJ2-5; possibly TRBD2 for D (6 bases). The V end was cut by 5 bases, the J end by 2 bases, with 12 bases between. The CDR3 extends over 14 amino acids. Germline V gene sequence: CDR1 LNHNV, CDR2 YYDKDF (reference sequence).

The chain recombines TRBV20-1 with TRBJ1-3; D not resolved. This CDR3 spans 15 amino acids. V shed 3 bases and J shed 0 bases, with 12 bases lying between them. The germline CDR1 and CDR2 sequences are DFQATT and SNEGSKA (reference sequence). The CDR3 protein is CSAREADFSGNTIYF. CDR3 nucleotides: TGCAGTGCTAGGGAGGCAGACTTCTCTGGAAACACCATATATTTT.

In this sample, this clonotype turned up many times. The CDR3 is CASSPQGFPIASGNTIYF. As DNA, the CDR3 is TGTGCCAGCAGTCCACAGGGGTTCCCTATCGCGTCTGGAAACACCATATATTTT. The J gene is TRBJ1-3, the V gene TRBV27, with 7 bases that match TRBD1. CDR3 length: 18 residues. J was trimmed by 1 base and V by 5 bases; bases with no gene match: 14. Germline values: CDR1 MNHEY, CDR2 SMNVEV (reference sequence).

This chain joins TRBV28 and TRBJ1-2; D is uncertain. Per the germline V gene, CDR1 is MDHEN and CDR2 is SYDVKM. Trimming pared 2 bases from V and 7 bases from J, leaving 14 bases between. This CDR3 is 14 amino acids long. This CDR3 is CASSLPIPSLGYTF. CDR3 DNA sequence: TGTGCCAGCAGTTTACCGATTCCCTCCCTTGGCTACACCTTC.

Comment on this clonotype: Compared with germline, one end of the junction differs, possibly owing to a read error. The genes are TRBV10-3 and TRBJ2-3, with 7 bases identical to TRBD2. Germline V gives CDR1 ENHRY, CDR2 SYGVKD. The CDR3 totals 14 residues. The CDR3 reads CATSLGGSTDTQYF. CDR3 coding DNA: TGTGCCACCAGTCTGGGGGGGAGCACAGATACGCAGTATTTT.

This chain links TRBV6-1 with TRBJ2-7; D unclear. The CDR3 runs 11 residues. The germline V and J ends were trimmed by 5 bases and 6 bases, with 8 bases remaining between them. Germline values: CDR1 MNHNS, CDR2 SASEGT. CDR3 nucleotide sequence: TGTGCCAGCAGTTCGAGTAGCGAGCAGTACTTC. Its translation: CASSSSSEQYF.

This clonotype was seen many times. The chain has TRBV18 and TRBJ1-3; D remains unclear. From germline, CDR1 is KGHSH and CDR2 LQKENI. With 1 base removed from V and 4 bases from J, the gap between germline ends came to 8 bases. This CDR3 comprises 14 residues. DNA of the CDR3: TGTGCCAGCTCACCACTGGACGGAGGAAACACCATATATTTT. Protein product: CASSPLDGGNTIYF.

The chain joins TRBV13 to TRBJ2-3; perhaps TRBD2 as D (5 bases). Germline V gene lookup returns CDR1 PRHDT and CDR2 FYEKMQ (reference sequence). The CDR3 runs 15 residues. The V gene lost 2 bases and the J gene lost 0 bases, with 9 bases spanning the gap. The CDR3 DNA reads TGTGCCAGCAGCTTAACAGCGGCAAGCACAGATACGCAGTATTTT. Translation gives CASSLTAASTDTQYF. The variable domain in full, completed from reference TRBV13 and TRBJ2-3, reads AAGVIQSPRHLIKEKRETATLKCYPIPRHDTVYWYQQGPGQDPQFLISFYEKMQSDKGSIPDRFSAQQFSDYHSELNMSSLELGDSALYFCASSLTAASTDTQYFGPGTRLTVL.

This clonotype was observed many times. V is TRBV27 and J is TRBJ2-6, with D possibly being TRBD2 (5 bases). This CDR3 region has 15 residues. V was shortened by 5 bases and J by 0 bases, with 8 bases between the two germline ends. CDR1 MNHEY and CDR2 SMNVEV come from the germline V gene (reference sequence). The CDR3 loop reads CASSPGDSGANVLTF. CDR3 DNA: TGTGCCAGCAGTCCCGGGGACTCTGGGGCCAACGTCCTGACTTTC.

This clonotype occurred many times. CDR3 sequence: CASSLALTGRPYEQYF. CDR3 DNA sequence: TGTGCCAGCAGCTTAGCTCTTACCGGGCGGCCCTACGAGCAGTACTTC. V and J are TRBV7-2 and TRBJ2-7, with D hard to call. Germline lookup yields CDR1 SGHTA and CDR2 FQGNSA. The V and J ends lost 0 bases and 2 bases respectively, with 14 bases between them. The CDR3 spans 16 residues.

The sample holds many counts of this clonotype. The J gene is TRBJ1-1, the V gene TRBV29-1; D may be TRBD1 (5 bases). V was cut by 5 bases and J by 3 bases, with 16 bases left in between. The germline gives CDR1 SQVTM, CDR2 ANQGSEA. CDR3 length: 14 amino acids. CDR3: CSVLGQDTYTEAFF. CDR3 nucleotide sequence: TGCAGCGTTTTAGGCCAGGACACTTACACTGAAGCTTTCTTT. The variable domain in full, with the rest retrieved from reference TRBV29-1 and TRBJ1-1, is SAVISQKPSRDICQRGTSLTIQCQVDSQVTMMFWYRQQPGQSLTLIATANQGSEATYESGFVIDKFPISRPNLTFSTLTVSNMSPEDSSIYLCSVLGQDTYTEAFFGQGTRLTVV.